Listed below are T cell receptor beta chains from one sample, sequenced in a study of shared clonotypes between healthy human individuals. The method was immunoSEQ multiplex PCR; TCRdb's version includes in-frame clones alone and lacks a portion of them. The repertoire holds 2 million to 2.5 million clones, with nearly 97% as singletons. Sequenced material: naive CD4+ T cells sorted from blood. Every receptor here comes from a man aged 18 to 30 in good health. The CDR3 runs from the conserved cysteine through the conserved F or W. A D gene is named only where the DNA matches it firmly. Clone sizes are given selectively: once, few, many, or a class where the clone is expanded.

abundance,v_gene,d_gene,j_gene,CDR3aa,CDR3nt
-,TRBV5-1,-,TRBJ2-2,CASRPQMNTGELFF,TGCGCCAGCAGGCCGCAGATGAACACCGGGGAGCTGTTTTTT
-,TRBV28,-,TRBJ2-3,CASSLPGTADTQYF,TGTGCCAGCAGTTTACCAGGGACGGCAGATACGCAGTATTTT
-,TRBV5-4,-,TRBJ1-5,CASSLFGQLYSNQPQHF,TGTGCCAGCAGCTTGTTCGGGCAGCTGTATAGCAATCAGCCCCAGCATTTT
-,TRBV25-1,TRBD2,TRBJ2-3,CASSEAGGTDTQYF,TGTGCCAGCAGTGAAGCGGGGGGCACAGATACGCAGTATTTT
-,TRBV27,-,TRBJ2-5,CASKGLGETQYF,TGTGCCAGCAAGGGATTAGGAGAGACCCAGTACTTC
-,TRBV6-4,-,TRBJ2-5,CASISPQGGVQETQYF,TGTGCCAGCATCTCACCCCAAGGCGGGGTCCAAGAGACCCAGTACTTC
-,TRBV9,-,TRBJ1-1,CASSLGGVADTEAFF,TGTGCCAGCAGCCTCGGGGGGGTCGCGGACACTGAAGCTTTCTTT
-,TRBV12-5,-,TRBJ2-3,CASGLVLGALTDTQYF,TGTGCTAGTGGTTTGGTACTGGGGGCCCTGACAGATACGCAGTATTTT
-,TRBV30,TRBD1,TRBJ1-1,CAWSVRRTGLNTEAFF,TGTGCCTGGAGTGTACGAAGGACAGGGTTGAACACTGAAGCTTTCTTT
-,TRBV7-8,TRBD2,TRBJ2-7,CASSLRGGLYEQYF,TGTGCCAGCAGCCTAAGGGGAGGGCTCTACGAGCAGTACTTC
once,TRBV4-1,-,TRBJ2-5,CASSQAGTRETQYF,TGCGCCAGCAGCCAGGCCGGGACGAGGGAGACCCAGTACTTC
-,TRBV5-1,-,TRBJ2-5,CASSLASGETQYF,TGCGCCAGCAGCTTGGCCAGTGGGGAGACCCAGTACTTC
-,TRBV7-9,-,TRBJ2-7,CASSLGAGTSYEQYF,TGTGCCAGCAGCTTAGGGGCAGGTACCTCCTACGAGCAGTACTTC
-,TRBV28,-,TRBJ1-1,CASSLMQGQVTEAFF,TGTGCCAGCAGTTTGATGCAGGGCCAGGTAACTGAAGCTTTCTTT
-,TRBV27,TRBD1,TRBJ2-2,CASSPDRAGELFF,TGTGCCAGCAGCCCAGACAGGGCCGGGGAGCTGTTTTTT
-,TRBV13,TRBD2,TRBJ2-3,CASSTQTSGAYGTDTQYF,TGTGCCAGCAGCACCCAGACTAGCGGGGCTTACGGCACAGATACGCAGTATTTT
-,TRBV7-3,-,TRBJ2-1,CASGHRLGEEQFF,TGTGCCAGTGGACACCGACTGGGAGAAGAGCAGTTCTTC
-,TRBV5-6,TRBD1,TRBJ1-2,CASSSGQVVNGYTF,TGTGCCAGCAGTTCGGGACAGGTGGTTAATGGCTACACCTTC
-,TRBV6-5,-,TRBJ1-6,CASSPREGRNSPLHF,TGTGCCAGCAGTCCCCGAGAGGGTCGCAATTCACCCCTCCACTTT
-,TRBV4-3,-,TRBJ2-2,CASSQGYRDTGELFF,TGCGCCAGCAGCCAGGGATATCGGGACACCGGGGAGCTGTTTTTT
-,TRBV27,-,TRBJ1-6,CASSFLGNGNSPLHF,TGTGCCAGCAGTTTCCTAGGGAACGGGAATTCACCCCTCCACTTT
-,TRBV28,TRBD1,TRBJ2-7,CASSSLGDSYEQYF,TGTGCCAGCAGTTCCCTCGGGGACAGCTACGAGCAGTACTTC
-,TRBV7-8,-,TRBJ1-2,CASSPRVTSNYGYTF,TGTGCCAGCAGCCCTCGAGTCACATCCAACTATGGCTACACCTTC
-,TRBV5-6,-,TRBJ2-7,CASSMNIWYEQYF,TGTGCCAGCAGCATGAACATCTGGTACGAGCAGTACTTC
-,TRBV2,TRBD1,TRBJ1-1,CASSFGTGGTEAFF,TGTGCCAGCAGCTTCGGGACAGGGGGCACTGAAGCTTTCTTT